The 16 T cell receptor beta chains listed next were all sequenced from one sample in a study of technical replicates of blood from a handful of donors. The protocol was immunoSEQ multiplex PCR, while the TCRdb copy is restricted to in-frame clones and leaves out a portion. The table shows just over 95,000 clones, with about 95% occurring only once. Sequenced sample: T cells isolated from PBMCs. These receptors were taken from a human donor in good health.

The sample holds one count of this clone. The chain combines TRBV6-5 with TRBJ2-3, with TRBD2 matching 13 bases. The V gene end was trimmed by 5 bases and the J gene end by 2 bases; junction bases not matched to a gene: 1. The CDR3 totals 15 residues. In germline, CDR1 is MNHEY, CDR2 SVGAGI. This CDR3 reads CASSGLAGVTDTQYF. For the CDR3, the DNA is TGTGCCAGCAGTGGACTAGCGGGAGTCACAGATACGCAGTATTTT.

This clone was recorded once. V and J are TRBV6-1 and TRBJ1-5; TRBD1 is a possible D gene (6 bases). The length of the CDR3 is 14 residues. Germline CDR1 MNHNS, CDR2 SASEGT. V was clipped by 6 bases and J by 8 bases, with 17 bases between them. In nucleotides, the CDR3 is TGTGCCAGCAGAATACAGGGATCTATGGAGCCCCAGCATTTT. This encodes CASRIQGSMEPQHF.

The genes are TRBV6-5 and TRBJ2-7, with a weak D call TRBD1 (6 bases). The CDR3 runs to 15 residues. V lost 2 bases, J lost 0 bases, and 11 bases lay in between. CDR1 is MNHEY, CDR2 SVGAGI, per germline. The CDR3 bases are TGTGCCAGCAGTTACATCTGGACAGACTCCTACGAGCAGTACTTC. This gives the protein CASSYIWTDSYEQYF.

J is TRBJ2-3 and V is TRBV19; the D gene is possibly TRBD1 (6 bases). V was shortened by 2 bases and J by 2 bases, with 8 bases between the two germline ends. The CDR3 runs to 14 residues. Germline V CDR1 and CDR2: LNHDA, SQIVND (reference sequence). The CDR3 region has the DNA TGTGCCAGTAGTATAACAGGGTCCACAGATACGCAGTATTTT. It translates to CASSITGSTDTQYF.

This clone came up once. The V gene is TRBV29-1, the J gene TRBJ1-1; weak D call: TRBD1 (5 bases). The ends were cut back, 6 bases at V and 4 bases at J, with 12 bases in the middle. There are 12 residues in the CDR3. Germline V gene sequence: CDR1 SQVTM, CDR2 ANQGSEA. In DNA form, the CDR3 reads TGCAGCGTGAGAAGGGGCACCACTGAAGCTTTCTTT. It yields the protein CSVRRGTTEAFF.

In its sample, this clone was seen once. An end of the junction differs from the germline gene, which may be a read error. The chain is built from TRBV9 and TRBJ1-2; TRBD1 is a possible D gene (6 bases). CDR3 size: 14 residues. Germline assignment: CDR1 SGDLS and CDR2 YYNGEE. The CDR3 DNA sequence: TGTGCCAGCGGCGTAGCTAGCAGGGGCTATGGCTACACCTTC. Translation: CASGVASRGYGYTF. Variable domain in full (rest from reference TRBV9 and TRBJ1-2): DSGVTQTPKHLITATGQRVTLRCSPRSGDLSVYWYQQSLDQGLQFLIQYYNGEERAKGNILERFSAQQFPDLHSELNLSSLELGDSALYFCASGVASRGYGYTFGSGTRLTVV.

The CDR3 region is CASSSSRRLAGTPYEQYF. As DNA, the CDR3 is TGTGCCAGCAGCTCTTCCCGTAGACTAGCGGGTACCCCCTACGAGCAGTACTTC. This chain uses TRBV7-9 with TRBJ2-7; TRBD2 agrees at 10 bases. CDR3 length: 18 residues. Germline V gene lookup returns CDR1 SEHNR and CDR2 FQNEAQ (reference sequence). V lost 4 bases and J lost 2; bases outside the gene matches: 14.

This chain links TRBV11-2 with TRBJ2-1; the D is unclear. Germline V gene sequence: CDR1 SGHAT, CDR2 FQNNGV. Trimming removed 0 bases at V and 6 bases at J, with 12 bases between. The CDR3 runs 15 residues. CDR3 amino acids: CASSLDRVAGNEQFF. CDR3 coding DNA: TGTGCCAGCAGCTTAGATCGGGTAGCTGGCAATGAGCAGTTCTTC.

The genes are TRBV5-1 and TRBJ2-2; D possibly corresponds to TRBD1 (6 bases). V shed 4 bases and J shed 10 bases, with 14 bases lying between them. The CDR3 runs 13 residues. The V gene's germline CDR1 is SGHRS and CDR2 YFSETQ. The CDR3 reads CASSRTGPEELFF. The CDR3 nucleotides are TGCGCCAGCAGCAGAACAGGGCCGGAGGAGCTGTTTTTT.

This sequence joins TRBV27 and TRBJ2-1; the match to TRBD2 covers 7 bases. The germline V gene has CDR1 MNHEY and CDR2 SMNVEV (reference sequence). Losses at the gene ends were 6 bases for V and 4 bases for J; bases not matched to a gene: 3. The CDR3 length is 13 residues. CDR3 nucleotide sequence: TGTGCCAGCAGGCGGGAGCCTTACAATGAGCAGTTCTTC. This codes for CASRREPYNEQFF.

This rearrangement joins TRBV20-1 to TRBJ1-2, with D hard to call. Trimming pared 0 bases from V and 8 bases from J, leaving 4 bases between. CDR3 size: 10 residues. The V gene's germline CDR1 is DFQATT and CDR2 SNEGSKA (reference sequence). The CDR3 region is CSARDRGYTF. CDR3 DNA sequence: TGCAGTGCTAGAGACAGGGGCTACACCTTC.

The chain combines TRBV7-2 with TRBJ2-5, with D perhaps TRBD1 (6 bases). The V gene lost 2 bases and the J gene lost 4 bases, with 11 bases spanning the gap. This CDR3 spans 14 amino acids. The germline V gene encodes CDR1 SGHTA and CDR2 FQGNSA. CDR3 amino acids: CASSLLPRGETQYF. Here the CDR3 DNA reads TGTGCCAGCAGCTTACTTCCCAGGGGAGAGACCCAGTACTTC.

This clone appeared a single time. This sequence joins TRBV30 and TRBJ1-2; a weak D match, TRBD1 (5 bases). The CDR3 totals 14 residues. The V and J ends lost 3 bases and 6 bases respectively, with 17 bases between them. Germline-derived CDR1 and CDR2 are GTSNPN and SVGIG (reference sequence). As DNA, the CDR3 is TGTGCCTGGAGCCCCTTCCGGACAATGGATGGCTACACCTTC. Its translation is CAWSPFRTMDGYTF.

The chain employs TRBV6-6 and TRBJ2-7, with 7 bases matching TRBD1. Germline CDR1 is MNHNY and CDR2 is SVGAGI (reference sequence). With V trimmed by 0 bases and J by 0 bases, 5 bases remained unmatched. This CDR3 comprises 16 residues. CDR3 nucleotides: TGTGCCAGCAGTTACTCCGGACAGGTGAGCTCCTACGAGCAGTACTTC. It is translated as CASSYSGQVSSYEQYF.

This chain joins TRBV9 and TRBJ2-3; 10 nucleotides match TRBD1. The CDR3 totals 15 residues. The V gene's germline CDR1 is SGDLS and CDR2 YYNGEE. The V gene end was trimmed by 4 bases and the J gene end by 1 base; junction bases not matched to a gene: 3. The CDR3 nucleotides are TGTGCCAGCAGCTCGGGACAGGGGCGCACAGATACGCAGTATTTT. This gives the protein CASSSGQGRTDTQYF.

This clone appeared a few times. V usage is TRBV9 and J usage is TRBJ1-4; 9 bases align to TRBD1. V gave up 4 bases and J gave up 8 bases; unmatched junction bases: 9. The CDR3 spans 15 residues. Germline CDR1 reads SGDLS; CDR2 reads YYNGEE. The CDR3 DNA sequence: TGTGCCAGCAGCCTTCGGACAGGGGAGGAAGAAAAACTGTTTTTT. It is translated as CASSLRTGEEEKLFF.